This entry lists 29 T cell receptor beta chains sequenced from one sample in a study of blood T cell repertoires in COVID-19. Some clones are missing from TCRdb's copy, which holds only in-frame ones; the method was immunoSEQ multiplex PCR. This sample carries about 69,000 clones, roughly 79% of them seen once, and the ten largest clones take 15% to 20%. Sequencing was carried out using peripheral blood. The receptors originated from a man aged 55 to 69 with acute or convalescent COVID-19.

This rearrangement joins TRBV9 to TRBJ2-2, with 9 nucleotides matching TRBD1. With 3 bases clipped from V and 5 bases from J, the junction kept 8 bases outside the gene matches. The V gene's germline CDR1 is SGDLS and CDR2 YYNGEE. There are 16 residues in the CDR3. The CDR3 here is CASSAQGQGGTGELFF. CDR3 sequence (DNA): TGTGCCAGCAGCGCCCAGGGACAGGGTGGGACCGGGGAGCTGTTTTTT.

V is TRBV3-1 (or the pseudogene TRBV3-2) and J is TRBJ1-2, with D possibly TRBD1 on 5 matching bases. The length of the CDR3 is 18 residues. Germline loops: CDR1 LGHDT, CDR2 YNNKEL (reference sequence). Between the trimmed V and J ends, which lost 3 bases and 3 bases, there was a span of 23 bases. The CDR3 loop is CASSQQLDRGVSHYGYTF. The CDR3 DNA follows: TGTGCCAGCAGCCAGCAACTCGACAGAGGAGTCTCTCACTATGGCTACACCTTC.

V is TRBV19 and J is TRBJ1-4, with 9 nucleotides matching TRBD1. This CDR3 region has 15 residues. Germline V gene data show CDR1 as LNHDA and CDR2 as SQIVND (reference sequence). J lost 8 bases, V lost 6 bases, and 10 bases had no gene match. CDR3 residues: CASRAPGQGYEKLFF. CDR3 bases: TGTGCCAGTAGAGCCCCGGGACAGGGCTACGAAAAACTGTTTTTT.

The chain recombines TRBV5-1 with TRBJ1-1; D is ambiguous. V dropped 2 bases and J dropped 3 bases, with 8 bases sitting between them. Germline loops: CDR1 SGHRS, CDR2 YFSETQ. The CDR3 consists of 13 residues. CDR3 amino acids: CASSLPGDTEAFF. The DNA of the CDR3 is TGCGCCAGCAGCTTACCAGGTGACACTGAAGCTTTCTTT.

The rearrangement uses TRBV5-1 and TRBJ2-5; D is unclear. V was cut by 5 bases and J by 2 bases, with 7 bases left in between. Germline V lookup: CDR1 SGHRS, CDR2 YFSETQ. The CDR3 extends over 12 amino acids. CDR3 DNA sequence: TGCGCCAGCAGTTGGCAGCAAGAGACCCAGTACTTC. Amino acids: CASSWQQETQYF.

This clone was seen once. This CDR3 is CASSRTGNGDSPLHF. In nucleotides, the CDR3 is TGTGCCAGCAGTAGAACAGGGAATGGAGATTCACCCCTCCACTTT. The chain combines TRBV6-5 with TRBJ1-6, with D maybe TRBD1 (6 bases). Trimming removed 5 bases at V and 8 bases at J, with 16 bases between. From germline, CDR1 is MNHEY and CDR2 SVGAGI. This CDR3 is 15 amino acids long.

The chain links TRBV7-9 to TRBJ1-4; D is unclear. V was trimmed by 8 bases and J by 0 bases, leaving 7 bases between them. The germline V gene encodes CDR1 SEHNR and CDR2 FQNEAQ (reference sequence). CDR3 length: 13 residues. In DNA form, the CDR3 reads TGTGCCAGCCAGGCCTCAACTAATGAAAAACTGTTTTTT. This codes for CASQASTNEKLFF. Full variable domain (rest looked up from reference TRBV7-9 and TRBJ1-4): DTGVSQNPRHKITKRGQNVTFRCDPISEHNRLYWYRQTLGQGPEFLTYFQNEAQLEKSRLLSDRFSAERPKGSFSTLEIQRTEQGDSAMYLCASQASTNEKLFFGSGTQLSVL.

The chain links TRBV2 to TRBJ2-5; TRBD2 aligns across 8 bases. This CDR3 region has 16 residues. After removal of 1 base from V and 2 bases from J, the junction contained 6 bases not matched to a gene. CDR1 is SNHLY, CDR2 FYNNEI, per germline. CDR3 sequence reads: CASSEEGLVRQETQYF. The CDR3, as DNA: TGTGCCAGCAGTGAAGAGGGACTAGTGAGGCAAGAGACCCAGTACTTC.

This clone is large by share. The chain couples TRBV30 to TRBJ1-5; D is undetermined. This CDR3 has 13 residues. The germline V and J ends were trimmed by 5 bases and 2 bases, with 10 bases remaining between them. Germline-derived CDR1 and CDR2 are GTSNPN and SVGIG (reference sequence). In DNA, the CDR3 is TGTGCCTGGGGGGAGACGGGCAATCAGCCCCAGCATTTT. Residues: CAWGETGNQPQHF.

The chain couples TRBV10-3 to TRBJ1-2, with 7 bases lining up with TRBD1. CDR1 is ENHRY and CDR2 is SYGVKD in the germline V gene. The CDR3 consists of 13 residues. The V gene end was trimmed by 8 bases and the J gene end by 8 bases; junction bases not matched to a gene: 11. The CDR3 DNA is TGTGCCATCCCCGACAGGGCCGTCGGGGGCTACACCTTC. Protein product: CAIPDRAVGGYTF.

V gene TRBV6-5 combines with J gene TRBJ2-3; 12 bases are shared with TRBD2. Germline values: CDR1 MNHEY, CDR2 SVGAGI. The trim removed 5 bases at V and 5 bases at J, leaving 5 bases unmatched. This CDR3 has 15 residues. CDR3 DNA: TGTGCCAGCAGTAAGACTAGCGGGGGAGGAGATACGCAGTATTTT. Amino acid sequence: CASSKTSGGGDTQYF.

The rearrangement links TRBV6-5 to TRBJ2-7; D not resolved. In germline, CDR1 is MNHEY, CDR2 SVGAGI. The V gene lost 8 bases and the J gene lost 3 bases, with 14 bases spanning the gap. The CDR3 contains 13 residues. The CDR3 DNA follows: TGTGCCAGCCGCCAGAACATTATCTACGAGCAGTACTTC. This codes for CASRQNIIYEQYF.

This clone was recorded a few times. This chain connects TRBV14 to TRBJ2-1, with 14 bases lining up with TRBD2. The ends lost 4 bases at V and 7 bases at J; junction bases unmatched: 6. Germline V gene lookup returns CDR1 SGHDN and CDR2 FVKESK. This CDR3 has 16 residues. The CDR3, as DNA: TGTGCCAGCAGCCTCCGACTAGCGGGGGGGCAGAATGAGCAGTTCTTC. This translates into CASSLRLAGGQNEQFF.

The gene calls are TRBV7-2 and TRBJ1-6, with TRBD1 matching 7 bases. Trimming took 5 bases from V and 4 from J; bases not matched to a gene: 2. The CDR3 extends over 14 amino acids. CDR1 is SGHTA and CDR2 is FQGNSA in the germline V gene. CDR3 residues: CASSPQGYNSPLHF. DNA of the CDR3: TGTGCCAGCAGCCCACAGGGGTATAATTCACCCCTCCACTTT.

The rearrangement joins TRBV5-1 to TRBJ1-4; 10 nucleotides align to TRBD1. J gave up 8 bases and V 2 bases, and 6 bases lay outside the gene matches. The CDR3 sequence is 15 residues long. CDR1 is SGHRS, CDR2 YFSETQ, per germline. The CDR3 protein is CASSLSGTGEEKLFF. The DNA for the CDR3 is TGCGCCAGCAGCTTATCCGGGACAGGGGAAGAAAAACTGTTTTTT.

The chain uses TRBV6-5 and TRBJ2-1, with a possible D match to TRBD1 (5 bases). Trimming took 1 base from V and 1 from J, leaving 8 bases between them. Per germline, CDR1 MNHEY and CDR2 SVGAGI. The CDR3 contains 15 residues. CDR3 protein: CASSYLGRSYNEQFF. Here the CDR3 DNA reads TGTGCCAGCAGTTACTTGGGGCGGTCCTACAATGAGCAGTTCTTC.

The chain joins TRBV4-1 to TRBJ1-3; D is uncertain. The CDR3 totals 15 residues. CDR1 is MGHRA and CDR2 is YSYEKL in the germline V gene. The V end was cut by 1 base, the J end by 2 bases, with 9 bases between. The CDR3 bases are TGCGCCAGCAGCCAAGCGTGGGGAGCTGGAAACACCATATATTTT. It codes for CASSQAWGAGNTIYF.

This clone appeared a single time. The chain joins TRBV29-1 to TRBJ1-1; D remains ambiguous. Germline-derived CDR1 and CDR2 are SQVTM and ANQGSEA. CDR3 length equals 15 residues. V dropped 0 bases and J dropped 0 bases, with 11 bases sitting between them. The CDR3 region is CSVEEPPLMNTEAFF. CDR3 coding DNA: TGCAGCGTTGAAGAACCGCCACTTATGAACACTGAAGCTTTCTTT.

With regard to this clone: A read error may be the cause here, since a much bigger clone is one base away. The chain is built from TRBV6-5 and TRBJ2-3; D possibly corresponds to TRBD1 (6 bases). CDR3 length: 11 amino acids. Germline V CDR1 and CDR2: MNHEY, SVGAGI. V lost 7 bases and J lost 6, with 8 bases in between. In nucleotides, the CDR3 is TGTGCCAGCAATCAGGGGGATACGCAGTATTTT. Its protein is CASNQGDTQYF.

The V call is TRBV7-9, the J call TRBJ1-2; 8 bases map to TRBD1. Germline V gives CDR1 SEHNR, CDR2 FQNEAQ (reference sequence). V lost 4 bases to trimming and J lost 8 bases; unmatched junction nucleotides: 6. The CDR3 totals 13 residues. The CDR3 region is CASSSGQGRGYTF. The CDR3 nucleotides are TGTGCCAGCAGCTCTGGACAGGGCCGGGGCTACACCTTC.

The CDR3 DNA reads TGTGCCAGCAGCTCGGACCGGGACAGGGTTGAAGGGGCCCATTCACCCCTCCACTTT. This sequence encodes CASSSDRDRVEGAHSPLHF. This rearrangement joins TRBV5-5 to TRBJ1-6, with 9 bases aligning to TRBD1. V shed 3 bases, J shed 8 bases, and the junction held 18 bases outside the gene matches. CDR1 is SGHKS and CDR2 is YYEKEE in the germline V gene (reference sequence). This CDR3 contains 19 residues.

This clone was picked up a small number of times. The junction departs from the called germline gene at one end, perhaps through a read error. The CDR3 nucleotides are TGTGCTAGCAGCTTCGGACAGGGGGATTTCAATGAGCAGTTCTTC. This encodes CASSFGQGDFNEQFF. The chain joins TRBV7-7 to TRBJ2-1; 10 bases agree with TRBD1. Germline CDR1 is SSHAT and CDR2 is FNYEAQ (reference sequence). CDR3 length: 15 amino acids.

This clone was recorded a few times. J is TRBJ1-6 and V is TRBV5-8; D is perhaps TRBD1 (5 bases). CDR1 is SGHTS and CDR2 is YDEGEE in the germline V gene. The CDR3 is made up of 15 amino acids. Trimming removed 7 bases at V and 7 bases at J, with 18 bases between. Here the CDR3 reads CASRMSGLWNSPLHF. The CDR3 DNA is TGTGCCAGCCGAATGTCGGGACTTTGGAATTCACCCCTCCACTTT. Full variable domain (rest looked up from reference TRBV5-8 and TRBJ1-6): EAGVTQSPTHLIKTRGQQATLRCSPISGHTSVYWYQQALGLGLQFLLWYDEGEERNRGNFPPRFSGRQFPNYSSELNVNALELEDSALYLCASRMSGLWNSPLHFGNGTRLTVT.

The DNA of the CDR3 is TGTGCCAGCAGCCCTATGGACTATCATTGCGAGCAGTACTTC. This codes for CASSPMDYHCEQYF. This chain links TRBV5-4 with TRBJ2-7; tentative D call: TRBD2 (6 bases). The V end was cut by 4 bases, the J end by 6 bases, with 17 bases between. Germline lookup yields CDR1 SGHNT and CDR2 YYREEE (reference sequence). The CDR3 is 14 residues long.

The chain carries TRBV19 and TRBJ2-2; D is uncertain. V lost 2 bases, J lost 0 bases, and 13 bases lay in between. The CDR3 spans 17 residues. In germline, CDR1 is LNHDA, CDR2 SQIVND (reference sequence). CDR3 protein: CASSINRRGANTGELFF. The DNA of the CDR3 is TGTGCCAGTAGTATAAACCGTAGAGGAGCGAACACCGGGGAGCTGTTTTTT.

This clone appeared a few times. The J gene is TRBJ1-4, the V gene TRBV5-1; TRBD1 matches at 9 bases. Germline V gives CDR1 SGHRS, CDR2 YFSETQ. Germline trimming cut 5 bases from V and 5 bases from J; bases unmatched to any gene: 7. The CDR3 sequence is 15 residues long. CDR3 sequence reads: CASRDRGHFNEKLFF. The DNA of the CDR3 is TGCGCCAGCAGGGACAGGGGCCACTTCAATGAAAAACTGTTTTTT.

The DNA of the CDR3 is TGTGCCAGCAGATCCTTCGGGGTAGAAGCTTTCTTT. It specifies CASRSFGVEAFF. This chain uses TRBV27 with TRBJ1-1; no definite D call. Trimming took off 6 bases at V and 8 bases at J, with 13 bases between the two ends. The CDR3 spans 12 residues. The V gene's germline CDR1 is MNHEY and CDR2 SMNVEV (reference sequence).

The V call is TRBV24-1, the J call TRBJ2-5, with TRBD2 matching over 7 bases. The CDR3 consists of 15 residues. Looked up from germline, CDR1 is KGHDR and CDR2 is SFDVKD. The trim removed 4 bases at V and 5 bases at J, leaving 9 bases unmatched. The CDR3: CATSDPAGSGETQYF. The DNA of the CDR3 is TGTGCCACCAGTGACCCAGCGGGGTCGGGGGAGACCCAGTACTTC.

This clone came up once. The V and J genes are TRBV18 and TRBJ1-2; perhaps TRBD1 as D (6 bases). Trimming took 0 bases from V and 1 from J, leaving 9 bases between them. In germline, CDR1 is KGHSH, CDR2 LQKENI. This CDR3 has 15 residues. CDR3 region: CASSPPLDSNYGYTF. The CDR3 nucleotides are TGTGCCAGCTCACCACCCTTGGACAGTAACTATGGCTACACCTTC.